The rows below give T cell receptor beta chains drawn from one sample of a study of OX40 agonist ivuxolimab in advanced cancers. Profiled with immunoSEQ multiplex PCR; TCRdb holds only in-frame clones, not every one. The sample holds over 35,000 clones, 74% seen once. The sample consisted of CD4+ or CD8+ T cells sorted from blood, taken in a trial of the OX40 agonist ivuxolimab. The receptors derive from an adult with an advanced solid tumor such as melanoma, head and neck, liver or kidney cancer. Each CDR3 is given with its conserved first and last residue. Each record gives: CDR3 DNA, CDR3 protein, clone size, D gene, J gene, V gene. A D gene is named only where the DNA matches it firmly. Size is stated for part of the rows, as once, few or many counts, or as a class when the clone is expanded.

TGTGCCAGCAGCAGACCACAGAGACAAGAGACCCAGTACTTC | CASSRPQRQETQYF | once | - | TRBJ2-5 | TRBV6-1
TGCGCCAGCAGCCACTTAGGGACTTCCTACAATGAGCAGTTCTTC | CASSHLGTSYNEQFF | - | - | TRBJ2-1 | TRBV4-1
TGCGCCAGCAGTGAGACCTCGGACGGATTCTTTTCACCCCTCCACTTT | CASSETSDGFFSPLHF | once | - | TRBJ1-6 | TRBV10-2
TGTGCCAGCAGTGAAGGCGAGCAGTACTTC | CASSEGEQYF | few | - | TRBJ2-7 | TRBV2
TGCGCCAGCAGCTTGGGACCCGGACAGGCTGTTATAGTCTATGGCTACACCTTC | CASSLGPGQAVIVYGYTF | - | TRBD1 | TRBJ1-2 | TRBV5-1
TGTGCCACCAGCAGAGCGGGAGTGAGCTCTGGAAACACCATATATTTT | CATSRAGVSSGNTIYF | - | - | TRBJ1-3 | TRBV15
TGTGCCAGCAAAAGTGAGGGGGACTACAATGAGCAGTTCTTC | CASKSEGDYNEQFF | once | - | TRBJ2-1 | TRBV5-8
TGTGCCAGCTCCCGTGTGGGCCGGAACACTGAAGCTTTCTTT | CASSRVGRNTEAFF | - | - | TRBJ1-1 | TRBV6-5
TGTGCCAGCAGCCCGTGGGGCGGGGGGGCCTCAGAGACCCAGTACTTC | CASSPWGGGASETQYF | - | TRBD2 | TRBJ2-5 | TRBV9
TGTGCCAGCAACCACAGAAACACCGGGGAGCTGTTTTTT | CASNHRNTGELFF | once | - | TRBJ2-2 | TRBV2
TGTGCCAGCAGTGTATGGCACCGAGGTCCCTACGAGCAGTACTTC | CASSVWHRGPYEQYF | - | - | TRBJ2-7 | TRBV6-5
TGTGCCAGCAGACCCTCGGGGGGGGATCAGCCCCAGCATTTT | CASRPSGGDQPQHF | - | - | TRBJ1-5 | TRBV6-5
TGCGCCAGCAGACCTTCGGATCGGCCCGGGGAGCTGTTTTTT | CASRPSDRPGELFF | - | - | TRBJ2-2 | TRBV10-1
TGTGCCAGTCGTACTACAGGGGCCGACCTGAACACTGAAGCTTTCTTT | CASRTTGADLNTEAFF | - | TRBD1 | TRBJ1-1 | TRBV19
TGTGCCAGCAGCTTACAGTACGAGCAGTACTTC | CASSLQYEQYF | - | - | TRBJ2-7 | TRBV7-2
TGCGCCAGCAGCCAAGGGGCTAGCGGGGGGTATCGGAACACCGGGGAGCTGTTTTTT | CASSQGASGGYRNTGELFF | - | TRBD2 | TRBJ2-2 | TRBV4-1
TGTGCCAGCAGCTTACAGGGGGCGTTGGATACGCAGTATTTT | CASSLQGALDTQYF | - | TRBD1 | TRBJ2-3 | TRBV11-2
TGTGCCTGGCTTCCCCTGGGGGGGGAGTATAGCTATGGCTACACCTTC | CAWLPLGGEYSYGYTF | - | - | TRBJ1-2 | TRBV30
TGTGCCAGCAGTGACTCGGGCTATGGCTACACCTTC | CASSDSGYGYTF | - | - | TRBJ1-2 | TRBV6-4
TGCAGTGGGACCCGGGATGGCTACACCTTC | CSGTRDGYTF | - | - | TRBJ1-2 | TRBV20-1
TGTGCCAGCAGCTTTAGGGGTGCTGGGGCCAACGTCCTGACTTTC | CASSFRGAGANVLTF | - | - | TRBJ2-6 | TRBV7-9
TGTGCCAGCAGCTTGGCCCTGCTAGCGGGGTTGACAGATACGCAGTATTTT | CASSLALLAGLTDTQYF | - | TRBD2 | TRBJ2-3 | TRBV5-6